This T cell receptor beta chain was documented in a study of blood T cell repertoires in COVID-19. V shed 2 bases and J 6 bases; nucleotides not matched to a gene: 12. Looked up from germline, CDR1 is SGHTA and CDR2 is FQGNSA. The CDR3 spans 17 residues. In the original analysis: The authors estimated nucleated cell counts from reference gene primer amplification. TCRdb's table, derived via immunoSEQ multiplex PCR, lists solely in-frame clones and lacks some. The V and J calls and clone size are taken from that table; D and trimming were inferred from the DNA. The data hold tens of thousands of clones, with about 90% observed a single time.

The genes are TRBV7-2 and TRBJ2-5, with 10 positions matching TRBD1. Sequencing was performed on peripheral blood. This TCR was sampled from a human donor in a cohort sampled during active COVID-19. Here the CDR3 DNA reads TGTGCCAGCAGCTTACCTGAACCGGGACAGGGGCAGAAGACCCAGTACTTC. It is translated as CASSLPEPGQGQKTQYF.